A single sample is the source of the 13 T cell receptor beta chains below, sequenced in a study of cytomegalovirus exposure and HLA in healthy donors. A multiplex PCR was run with 60 Vbeta primers and 13 Jbeta primers. Measured with immunoSEQ multiplex PCR; TCRdb has only the in-frame clones, and not every one. The sample lists about 130,000 clones, about 80% occurring once. Sequenced material: PBMCs. Source of these receptors: a man aged 25-40 years in good health and CMV-seropositive.

The rearrangement links TRBV27 to TRBJ2-3, with 7 bases identical to TRBD1. The trim removed 5 bases at V and 2 bases at J, leaving 4 bases unmatched. CDR3 length: 14 amino acids. From germline, CDR1 is MNHEY and CDR2 SMNVEV (reference sequence). CDR3 loop: CASSPGQNTDTQYF. The CDR3 DNA follows: TGTGCCAGCAGTCCGGGACAGAACACAGATACGCAGTATTTT.

This sequence joins TRBV7-8 and TRBJ1-1; no clear D. Between the trimmed V and J ends, which lost 5 bases and 1 base, there was a span of 17 bases. From germline, CDR1 is SGHVS and CDR2 FQNEAQ. The CDR3 is 16 residues long. CDR3 sequence: CASSISNRGRNTEAFF. CDR3 DNA: TGTGCCAGCAGCATTTCAAATCGGGGAAGGAACACTGAAGCTTTCTTT.

J is TRBJ2-1 and V is TRBV10-3; D is ambiguous. Between the trimmed V and J ends, which lost 2 bases and 10 bases, there was a span of 9 bases. The CDR3 is 12 amino acids. Germline V CDR1 and CDR2: ENHRY, SYGVKD. CDR3: CAISEAVAEQFF. In DNA, the CDR3 is TGTGCCATCAGTGAGGCCGTTGCGGAGCAGTTCTTC.

The chain joins TRBV6-5 to TRBJ1-2; 8 bases fit TRBD1. Germline V gives CDR1 MNHEY, CDR2 SVGAGI. This CDR3 has 14 residues. V dropped 6 bases and J dropped 2; count of bases not matched to a gene: 5. CDR3 sequence: CASSKRQGNYGYTF. The CDR3 DNA is TGTGCCAGCAGCAAAAGACAGGGGAACTATGGCTACACCTTC.

The chain is built from TRBV4-1 and TRBJ2-3; D is undetermined. V was pared by 2 bases and J by 2 bases, with 8 bases between. There are 14 residues in the CDR3. Looked up from germline, CDR1 is MGHRA and CDR2 is YSYEKL. DNA of the CDR3: TGCGCCAGCAGCCAAAACGGGTACACAGATACGCAGTATTTT. This sequence encodes CASSQNGYTDTQYF.

The chain is built from TRBV18 and TRBJ2-7; no reliable D call. The CDR3 length is 14 residues. Germline-derived CDR1 and CDR2 are KGHSH and LQKENI. Trimming left V 0 bases short and J 3 bases short, with 9 bases between. CDR3 sequence reads: CASSPPVSLYEQYF. CDR3 bases: TGTGCCAGCTCACCACCGGTTAGCCTCTACGAGCAGTACTTC. Complete variable domain (other parts from reference TRBV18 and TRBJ2-7): NAGVMQNPRHLVRRRGQEARLRCSPMKGHSHVYWYRQLPEEGLKFMVYLQKENIIDESGMPKERFSAEFPKEGPSILRIQQVVRGDSAAYFCASSPPVSLYEQYFGPGTRLTVT.

This clone has a handful of counts. V usage is TRBV5-6 and J usage is TRBJ2-1, with D possibly being TRBD2 (7 bases). This CDR3 has 14 amino acids. Germline V CDR1 and CDR2: SGHDT, YYEEEE. V was trimmed by 5 bases and J by 6 bases, leaving 15 bases between them. CDR3 protein: CASSSTAGANEQFF. In DNA form, the CDR3 reads TGTGCCAGCAGTTCGACCGCGGGGGCCAATGAGCAGTTCTTC.

This rearrangement joins TRBV11-1 to TRBJ2-7, with a tentative D call TRBD2 (6 bases). V was pared by 5 bases and J by 6 bases, with 17 bases between. This CDR3 spans 14 amino acids. The V gene's germline CDR1 is SGHAT and CDR2 FQDESV (reference sequence). The DNA of the CDR3 is TGTGCCAGCAGCGGGGTCAGGTCCGGGAGCGAGCAGTACTTC. This sequence encodes CASSGVRSGSEQYF.

This clone was picked up one time. The chain links TRBV28 to TRBJ1-5; no firm D call. CDR3 length: 13 residues. Germline CDR1 reads MDHEN; CDR2 reads SYDVKM. V was shortened by 1 base and J by 5 bases, with 6 bases between the two germline ends. Written as DNA, the CDR3 is TGTGCCAGCAGTTTATCCGGAGATCAGCCCCAGCATTTT. Encoded protein: CASSLSGDQPQHF.

This chain connects TRBV6-5 to TRBJ1-5; 8 bases fit TRBD1. Germline V lookup: CDR1 MNHEY, CDR2 SVGAGI. This CDR3 has 12 residues. With 6 bases clipped from V and 5 bases from J, the junction kept 0 bases outside the gene matches. The CDR3 loop is CASRQGDQPQHF. Written as DNA, the CDR3 is TGTGCCAGCAGACAGGGGGATCAGCCCCAGCATTTT.

This clone was seen more than once but under ten times. This chain connects TRBV5-6 to TRBJ1-1; D remains ambiguous. Germline CDR1 reads SGHDT; CDR2 reads YYEEEE. V was trimmed by 0 bases and J by 5 bases, leaving 11 bases between them. The CDR3 runs to 14 residues. This CDR3 is CASSLGAGKTEAFF. CDR3 sequence (DNA): TGTGCCAGCAGCTTGGGGGCGGGAAAAACTGAAGCTTTCTTT.

The CDR3 protein is CASSFGGSGANVLTF. CDR3 DNA: TGTGCCAGCAGCTTCGGGGGTTCTGGGGCCAACGTCCTGACTTTC. This chain connects TRBV7-3 to TRBJ2-6, with D tentatively TRBD2 (6 bases). From germline, CDR1 is SGHTA and CDR2 FQGTGA. V dropped 3 bases and J dropped 1 base, with 7 bases sitting between them. The CDR3 runs 15 residues. Supplemented by reference TRBV7-3 and TRBJ2-6, the full variable domain reads GAGVSQTPSNKVTEKGKYVELRCDPISGHTALYWYRQSLGQGPEFLIYFQGTGAADDSGLPNDRFFAVRPEGSVSTLKIQRTERGDSAVYLCASSFGGSGANVLTFGAGSRLTVL.

CDR3 nucleotides: TGCGCCAGCGGACTAGCGGGATACAATGAGCAGTTCTTC. This translates into CASGLAGYNEQFF. The chain links TRBV10-1 to TRBJ2-1; 12 bases map to TRBD2. Trimming at V came to 8 bases and at J to 4 bases, leaving 0 bases not matched to a gene. Germline V gives CDR1 WNHNN, CDR2 SYGVQD (reference sequence). The CDR3 is 13 amino acids.